The 13 T cell receptor beta chains given below trace back to one sample, sequenced in a study of T-cell reconstitution after alpha-beta-depleted transplantation in children (dated by TCRdb to about 2016). The library was obtained by PCR. The reads were generated on an Illumina HiSeq 2500. Molecular barcoding was employed in the preparation of TCR libraries, with unique molecular identifiers being used to normalize TCRbeta repertoire quantification. TCRdb reprocessed the public reads (quality trimming at Q25 with fastp, clone calling with MiXCR) and kept in-frame beta chains. CDR3 protein duplicates are merged, each entry listing the most common genes and DNA. The sample has about 230,000 distinct CDR3 sequences on record, approximately 9% of them singletons. Approximately 6.2% of the sample is taken by the ten largest. The source material was PBMCs from the stem cell graft donor, sampled from the stem cell graft. The receptors here all came from a human donor who donated a stem cell graft to a child with acute lymphoblastic leukemia.

This clonotype was counted ten times or more. This chain joins TRBV7-9 and TRBJ1-1, with 7 bases that match TRBD1. The CDR3 has 15 amino acids. The J segment lost 2 bases and the V segment lost 5 bases, leaving 8 bases of the junction unmatched. The V gene's germline CDR1 is SEHNR and CDR2 FQNEAQ (reference sequence). The CDR3 region has the DNA TGTGCCAGCAGCCCGCAGGGGGGGACAAACACTGAAGCTTTCTTT. It is translated as CASSPQGGTNTEAFF.

The chain uses TRBV27 and TRBJ2-4, with a tentative D call TRBD2 (5 bases). CDR1 is MNHEY and CDR2 is SMNVEV in the germline V gene (reference sequence). The CDR3 totals 17 residues. V shed 2 bases and J shed 3 bases, with 17 bases lying between them. CDR3 bases: TGTGCCAGCAGTTTACAACAACCACTCGGGGACAAAAACATTCAGTACTTC. It yields the protein CASSLQQPLGDKNIQYF.

The genes are TRBV27 and TRBJ2-1; no clear D. Deletions cut 7 bases from V and 6 bases from J, with 10 bases between. The CDR3 is made up of 12 amino acids. The V gene's germline CDR1 is MNHEY and CDR2 SMNVEV (reference sequence). The CDR3 nucleotides are TGTGCCAGCACATCCTGGGGCAATGAGCAGTTCTTC. It is translated as CASTSWGNEQFF.

This clonotype was counted ten times or more. The CDR3 is CASSLPRGISGNTIYF. CDR3 sequence (DNA): TGTGCCAGCAGCTTACCCAGGGGGATAAGTGGAAACACCATATATTTT. The V gene is TRBV5-6, the J gene TRBJ1-3, with 7 nucleotides matching TRBD1. The germline V gene encodes CDR1 SGHDT and CDR2 YYEEEE. Trimming at V came to 2 bases and at J to 3 bases, leaving 8 bases not matched to a gene. The CDR3 extends over 16 amino acids. The complete variable domain, with remaining parts taken from reference TRBV5-6 and TRBJ1-3, reads DAGVTQSPTHLIKTRGQQVTLRCSPKSGHDTVSWYQQALGQGPQFIFQYYEEEERQRGNFPDRFSGHQFPNYSSELNVNALLLGDSALYLCASSLPRGISGNTIYFGEGSWLTVV.

The V gene is TRBV5-5, the J gene TRBJ2-2; perhaps TRBD2 as D (5 bases). This CDR3 region has 15 residues. Trimming cost V 0 bases and J 6 bases, with 12 bases left between them. Germline CDR1 and CDR2: SGHKS and YYEKEE (reference sequence). CDR3 nucleotides: TGTGCCAGCAGCTTGGGGTGGCAAGCGGCCGGGGAGCTGTTTTTT. Protein product: CASSLGWQAAGELFF.

V and J are TRBV25-1 and TRBJ1-2, with D perhaps matching TRBD1 (6 bases). V lost 1 base and J 4 bases, leaving 10 bases between the germline ends. CDR1 and CDR2 (germline): MGHDK, SYGVNS. This CDR3 has 14 residues. In DNA, the CDR3 is TGTGCCAGCAGTGAATCAGGGGACCTCTATGGCTACACCTTC. Amino acids: CASSESGDLYGYTF.

The V gene is TRBV6-1, the J gene TRBJ1-1; 7 positions match TRBD1. Looked up from germline, CDR1 is MNHNS and CDR2 is SASEGT. CDR3 length: 14 amino acids. J was trimmed by 4 bases and V by 1 base; bases with no gene match: 3. This CDR3 reads CASSEVQGFTEAFF. The CDR3 nucleotides are TGTGCCAGCAGTGAAGTACAGGGGTTCACTGAAGCTTTCTTT.

Many counts were recorded for this clonotype. The chain uses TRBV6-4 and TRBJ1-5, with D tentatively TRBD1 (6 bases). CDR1 MRHNA and CDR2 SNTAGT come from the germline V gene. This CDR3 is 15 amino acids long. Between the trimmed V and J ends, which lost 0 bases and 6 bases, there was a span of 12 bases. The CDR3 nucleotides read TGTGCCAGCAGTGACTCGGCAGGGGCTGGTCAGCCCCAGCATTTT. Translated, it gives CASSDSAGAGQPQHF.

Many counts were recorded for this clonotype. The V gene is TRBV5-1, the J gene TRBJ2-1; 8 positions agree with TRBD2. Germline CDR1 is SGHRS and CDR2 is YFSETQ. V dropped 2 bases and J dropped 4; count of bases not matched to a gene: 5. This CDR3 has 15 residues. The CDR3 here is CASSLGAGAYNEQFF. The CDR3 DNA is TGCGCCAGCAGCTTAGGAGCGGGGGCGTACAATGAGCAGTTCTTC.

The V call is TRBV13, the J call TRBJ1-4; weak D call: TRBD1 (6 bases). This CDR3 spans 17 amino acids. The V end lost 5 bases, the J end lost 3 bases, and 19 bases lay between the germline ends. The germline CDR1 and CDR2 sequences are PRHDT and FYEKMQ (reference sequence). Here the CDR3 reads CASSTTGWGTSNEKLFF. The CDR3 DNA reads TGTGCCAGCAGCACGACAGGTTGGGGGACGTCTAATGAAAAACTGTTTTTT.

This clonotype was picked up many times. The rearrangement joins TRBV29-1 to TRBJ2-2; no reliable D call. Germline CDR1 and CDR2: SQVTM and ANQGSEA. The CDR3 has 12 residues. V was shortened by 4 bases and J by 4 bases, with 7 bases between the two germline ends. CDR3 region: CSVVPLTGELFF. The CDR3 DNA reads as TGCAGCGTTGTCCCACTCACCGGGGAGCTGTTTTTT.

This clonotype was recorded a few times. The chain has TRBV5-6 and TRBJ2-5, with 9 bases lining up with TRBD1. Trimming took 4 bases from V and 2 from J; bases not matched to a gene: 6. CDR3 size: 15 residues. Germline-derived CDR1 and CDR2 are SGHDT and YYEEEE. For the CDR3, the DNA is TGTGCCAGCAGCGGTACCGGGACAGGGCAAGAGACCCAGTACTTC. This gives the protein CASSGTGTGQETQYF.

V and J are TRBV3-1 and TRBJ2-7; 11 bases map to TRBD2. J lost 0 bases, V lost 4 bases, and 14 bases had no gene match. This CDR3 spans 19 amino acids. CDR1 and CDR2 (germline): LGHDT, YNNKEL (reference sequence). The CDR3 bases are TGTGCCAGCAGCCCCGGACCGGGACTAGCGGCGAAAAGCTCCTACGAGCAGTACTTC. Translating gives CASSPGPGLAAKSSYEQYF.